The 26 T cell receptor beta chains presented below share a single source sample, sequenced in a study of OX40 agonist ivuxolimab in advanced cancers. Produced via immunoSEQ multiplex PCR; TCRdb's table is partial and in-frame only. Of about 66,000 clones in the sample, 88% are singletons; the top ten hold 0.67%. The source material was CD4+ or CD8+ T cells sorted from blood, sampled in a trial of the OX40 agonist ivuxolimab. These receptors all stem from an adult with an advanced solid tumor such as melanoma, head and neck, liver or kidney cancer.

The table lists this clone with a count of one. The gene calls are TRBV27 and TRBJ2-1; 11 bases line up with TRBD2. The CDR3 is 14 residues long. CDR1 and CDR2 (germline): MNHEY, SMNVEV (reference sequence). V shed 5 bases, J shed 6 bases, and the junction held 3 bases outside the gene matches. CDR3 residues: CASSVLAGANEQFF. In DNA form, the CDR3 reads TGTGCCAGCAGTGTACTAGCGGGAGCCAATGAGCAGTTCTTC.

In this sample, this clone turned up a few times. J is TRBJ1-2 and V is TRBV6-1; D is perhaps TRBD1 (5 bases). Germline CDR1 is MNHNS and CDR2 is SASEGT. The CDR3 contains 13 residues. Trimming removed 5 bases from V and 4 bases from J, with 11 bases in between. The CDR3 DNA reads as TGTGCCAGCAGTTGCCCGGGACCCTATGGCTACACCTTC. This gives the protein CASSCPGPYGYTF.

The chain recombines TRBV7-9 with TRBJ2-3, with D unresolved. The CDR3 runs 12 residues. Trimming left V 1 base short and J 2 bases short, with 1 base between. Germline values: CDR1 SEHNR, CDR2 FQNEAQ (reference sequence). CDR3 amino acids: CASSLDTDTQYF. In nucleotides, the CDR3 is TGTGCCAGCAGCTTAGACACAGATACGCAGTATTTT.

The chain joins TRBV19 to TRBJ2-7; TRBD1 might be the D (6 bases). The CDR3 extends over 12 amino acids. The germline CDR1 and CDR2 sequences are LNHDA and SQIVND (reference sequence). The ends were cut back, 4 bases at V and 5 bases at J, with 9 bases in the middle. CDR3 nucleotide sequence: TGTGCCAGTAGTAAATACAGGGACGAGCAGTACTTC. This gives the protein CASSKYRDEQYF.

V usage is TRBV5-1 and J usage is TRBJ1-1, with 10 bases matching TRBD1. The J segment lost 5 bases and the V segment lost 1 base, leaving 5 bases of the junction unmatched. The germline gives CDR1 SGHRS, CDR2 YFSETQ. This CDR3 contains 15 residues. The CDR3 loop reads CASSLSGTGETEAFF. CDR3 in DNA: TGCGCCAGCAGCTTGTCAGGGACAGGGGAAACTGAAGCTTTCTTT. Together with reference TRBV5-1 and TRBJ1-1, the CDR3 gives the full variable domain: KAGVTQTPRYLIKTRGQQVTLSCSPISGHRSVSWYQQTPGQGLQFLFEYFSETQRNKGNFPGRFSGRQFSNSRSEMNVSTLELGDSALYLCASSLSGTGETEAFFGQGTRLTVV.

This sequence joins TRBV6-5 and TRBJ2-3; possibly TRBD1 or TRBD2 for D (5 bases each). This CDR3 comprises 14 residues. Trimming removed 4 bases from V and 4 bases from J, with 12 bases in between. Germline CDR1 MNHEY, CDR2 SVGAGI. CDR3 sequence: CASSSPVGADTQYF. The CDR3 DNA follows: TGTGCCAGCAGTTCCCCGGTGGGGGCAGATACGCAGTATTTT.

This clone is judged medium-sized. The rearrangement links TRBV19 to TRBJ1-1; TRBD1 is a possible D gene (5 bases). The germline V and J ends were trimmed by 5 bases and 11 bases, with 15 bases remaining between them. Germline assignment: CDR1 LNHDA and CDR2 SQIVND (reference sequence). The CDR3 length is 12 residues. The CDR3 is CASSPTGGGAFF. As DNA, the CDR3 is TGTGCCAGTAGTCCTACTGGGGGAGGGGCTTTCTTT.

The J gene is TRBJ2-2, the V gene TRBV5-1; D tentatively fits TRBD1 or TRBD2 (5 bases each). This CDR3 has 14 amino acids. Germline V gene lookup returns CDR1 SGHRS and CDR2 YFSETQ. Trimming pared 3 bases from V and 4 bases from J, leaving 10 bases between. CDR3 nucleotide sequence: TGCGCCAGCAGCTCAGGGACCGGCACCGGGGAGCTGTTTTTT. Its protein product is CASSSGTGTGELFF.

This chain joins TRBV14 and TRBJ1-2; D gene unclear. The CDR3 has 16 residues. Germline values: CDR1 SGHDN, CDR2 FVKESK. The V and J ends lost 2 bases and 7 bases respectively, with 20 bases between them. The CDR3 sequence is CASSQYPGRSLLGYTF. In DNA form, the CDR3 reads TGTGCCAGCAGCCAATACCCGGGGAGGTCCCTCCTTGGCTACACCTTC.

V usage is TRBV6-5 and J usage is TRBJ1-4; D is unresolved. V lost 2 bases, J lost 8 bases, and 9 bases lay in between. The CDR3 has 13 residues. CDR1 MNHEY and CDR2 SVGAGI come from the germline V gene. CDR3 amino acids: CASSYRSYEKLFF. The CDR3 DNA reads as TGTGCCAGCAGTTACCGATCGTACGAAAAACTGTTTTTT.

The rearrangement joins TRBV5-1 to TRBJ2-1; TRBD1 aligns across 9 bases. Looked up from germline, CDR1 is SGHRS and CDR2 is YFSETQ. V lost 0 bases, J lost 8 bases, and 3 bases stayed unmatched. The CDR3 is 14 amino acids. The CDR3 is CASSLGTGEHEQFF. In nucleotides, the CDR3 is TGCGCCAGCAGCTTGGGGACAGGGGAGCATGAGCAGTTCTTC.

J is TRBJ2-2 and V is TRBV5-1, with D hard to call. CDR3 length: 15 amino acids. Trimming left V 0 bases short and J 0 bases short, with 6 bases between. The germline V gene encodes CDR1 SGHRS and CDR2 YFSETQ. CDR3 sequence reads: CASSLATPNTGELFF. The CDR3 coding sequence is TGCGCCAGCAGCTTGGCGACCCCGAACACCGGGGAGCTGTTTTTT. Looking up the rest from reference TRBV5-1 and TRBJ2-2 gives the full variable domain: KAGVTQTPRYLIKTRGQQVTLSCSPISGHRSVSWYQQTPGQGLQFLFEYFSETQRNKGNFPGRFSGRQFSNSRSEMNVSTLELGDSALYLCASSLATPNTGELFFGEGSRLTVL.

The chain couples TRBV19 to TRBJ1-1; 10 bases line up with TRBD1. The V gene end was trimmed by 4 bases and the J gene end by 0 bases; junction bases not matched to a gene: 8. CDR3 size: 17 residues. CDR1 is LNHDA and CDR2 is SQIVND in the germline V gene (reference sequence). The DNA for the CDR3 is TGTGCCAGTAGTAGGTTTGCCGGGACAGGGGTGAACACTGAAGCTTTCTTT. Translated, it gives CASSRFAGTGVNTEAFF. Full variable domain (outside the CDR3, taken from reference TRBV19 and TRBJ1-1): DGGITQSPKYLFRKEGQNVTLSCEQNLNHDAMYWYRQDPGQGLRLIYYSQIVNDFQKGDIAEGYSVSREKKESFPLTVTSAQKNPTAFYLCASSRFAGTGVNTEAFFGQGTRLTVV.

The chain joins TRBV30 to TRBJ2-2; D is uncertain. Trimming removed 0 bases from V and 5 bases from J, with 7 bases in between. Germline CDR1 is GTSNPN and CDR2 is SVGIG (reference sequence). CDR3 length: 13 residues. In nucleotides, the CDR3 is TGTGCCTGGAGTGTAAGGCCGACCGGGGAGCTGTTTTTT. It is translated as CAWSVRPTGELFF.

The CDR3 sequence: CASSIDYAAEQFF. Written as DNA, the CDR3 is TGTGCCAGTAGTATAGACTACGCAGCTGAGCAGTTCTTC. The V and J genes are TRBV19 and TRBJ2-1; no clear D gene. In germline, CDR1 is LNHDA, CDR2 SQIVND (reference sequence). The V and J ends lost 0 bases and 9 bases respectively, with 9 bases between them. CDR3 length: 13 residues.

The chain carries TRBV5-1 and TRBJ2-3; D is possibly TRBD2 (5 bases). The V gene's germline CDR1 is SGHRS and CDR2 YFSETQ. There are 16 residues in the CDR3. V was clipped by 4 bases and J by 2 bases, with 17 bases between them. The CDR3 sequence: CASSLGLQEATDTQYF. The CDR3, as DNA: TGCGCCAGCAGCCTAGGACTGCAGGAAGCCACAGATACGCAGTATTTT.

The chain recombines TRBV6-5 with TRBJ2-7; possible D gene TRBD1, 6 bases. Per the germline V gene, CDR1 is MNHEY and CDR2 is SVGAGI. Trimming removed 5 bases from V and 7 bases from J, with 21 bases in between. The CDR3 is 15 residues long. Written as DNA, the CDR3 is TGTGCCAGCAGTCCCTTTCGGGCAGGGGCAGGAGAGCAGTACTTC. Translated, it gives CASSPFRAGAGEQYF.

The rearrangement joins TRBV25-1 to TRBJ2-7; the D is unclear. CDR3 length equals 13 residues. Germline CDR1 and CDR2: MGHDK and SYGVNS. The V end lost 6 bases, the J end lost 5 bases, and 14 bases lay between the germline ends. CDR3 region: CASRDRVVDEQYF. CDR3 in DNA: TGTGCCAGCAGGGACCGGGTTGTCGACGAGCAGTACTTC.

The chain joins TRBV7-3 to TRBJ2-2, with D possibly called TRBD1 or TRBD2 (5 bases each). Trimming left V 5 bases short and J 7 bases short, with 17 bases between. The CDR3 sequence is 15 residues long. Germline V CDR1 and CDR2: SGHTA, FQGTGA. DNA for the CDR3: TGTGCCAGCAGCCCTCGGACTGGCCAGGGCGGGGAGCTGTTTTTT. It encodes CASSPRTGQGGELFF.

CDR3 region: CASSPTRDRGYQETQYF. CDR3 nucleotide sequence: TGCGCCAGCAGCCCTACCCGGGACAGGGGTTACCAAGAGACCCAGTACTTC. The chain carries TRBV4-1 and TRBJ2-5; TRBD1 aligns across 10 bases. The V gene's germline CDR1 is MGHRA and CDR2 YSYEKL. V trimming: 4 bases; J trimming: 0 bases; junction bases outside the gene matches: 8. The CDR3 consists of 17 residues.

CDR3 region: CASSLGLPEYNEQFF. In nucleotides, the CDR3 is TGTGCCAGCAGCTTAGGCCTACCCGAGTACAATGAGCAGTTCTTC. The chain is built from TRBV11-3 and TRBJ2-1; D gene unclear. The CDR3 is 15 amino acids. V lost 1 base, J lost 4 bases, and 11 bases lay in between. Germline CDR1 and CDR2: SGHNT and YENEEA.

The chain employs TRBV28 and TRBJ1-5, with 7 positions matching TRBD1. This CDR3 comprises 16 residues. The junction had 11 bases not matched to a gene; V was cut back by 4 bases and J by 5 bases. Looked up from germline, CDR1 is MDHEN and CDR2 is SYDVKM. The DNA of the CDR3 is TGTGCCAGCAGTTCAGGAGGGGGCTACCGTGATCAGCCCCAGCATTTT. Translated: CASSSGGGYRDQPQHF.

The chain employs TRBV19 and TRBJ2-3, with 9 bases matching TRBD2. This CDR3 is built from 16 residues. V lost 5 bases and J lost 3; bases outside the gene matches: 9. Germline CDR1 and CDR2: LNHDA and SQIVND (reference sequence). CDR3 sequence (DNA): TGTGCCAGTAGTGACCTTCGGCGGGAGGGTACAGATACGCAGTATTTT. Protein: CASSDLRREGTDTQYF.

The chain recombines TRBV7-9 with TRBJ2-1; a possible D gene is TRBD1 (6 bases). The ends were cut back, 0 bases at V and 4 bases at J, with 7 bases in the middle. Germline CDR1 and CDR2: SEHNR and FQNEAQ (reference sequence). This CDR3 comprises 14 residues. CDR3 sequence reads: CASSLAGQYNEQFF. The CDR3 region has the DNA TGTGCCAGCAGCTTAGCTGGACAGTACAATGAGCAGTTCTTC.

The chain links TRBV4-1 to TRBJ1-1; weak D call: TRBD1 (6 bases). CDR1 is MGHRA and CDR2 is YSYEKL in the germline V gene. Deletions cut 3 bases from V and 1 base from J, with 9 bases between. The CDR3 spans 14 residues. The DNA of the CDR3 is TGCGCCAGCAGCCAGGGACACCGGAACACTGAAGCTTTCTTT. Translating it yields CASSQGHRNTEAFF.

The CDR3 DNA sequence: TGTGCCAGCAGCCCGAGCGGGGGGTCCTACAATGAGCAGTTCTTC. Protein sequence: CASSPSGGSYNEQFF. This chain links TRBV9 with TRBJ2-1, with 9 bases identical to TRBD2. Looked up from germline, CDR1 is SGDLS and CDR2 is YYNGEE. V dropped 4 bases and J dropped 1; count of bases not matched to a gene: 3. This CDR3 contains 15 residues.